A selection of T cell receptor beta chains follows, all from one sample in a study of T cell repertoires in cytomegalovirus infection. TCRdb recomputed calls from the reads with MiXCR, one row per CDR3 protein. The repertoire holds almost 300,000 distinct CDR3 sequences, with about 8.8% as singletons. Sequencing was carried out using PBMCs. The receptors derive from a human donor in good health (CMV status not recorded). Some clones in this sample may be carry-over from other donors' samples. Each CDR3 is given with its conserved first and last residue. D genes are given only for firm matches.

>.|TRBV28
CASRDTWGLTSPLHF
>.|TRBV7-3
CASSPSLRTGELFF
>TRBD1|TRBV3-1
CASSQTGGRGEKLFF
>TRBD1|TRBV10-3
CAIRAPGQGSTEAFF
>.|TRBV20-1
CSAKPGGRLNSPLHF
>.|TRBV4-2
CASSQGSGPNTEAFF
>TRBD1|TRBV20-1
CSAQEIGTGKQPQHF
>.|TRBV9
CASSTRQLMNTEAFF
>.|TRBV18
CASSQIPGTTTTGELFF
>.|TRBV5-5
CASSLWGPYNEQFF
>.|TRBV6-2/TRBV6-3
CASSPEGRGLETQYF
>.|TRBV12-3/TRBV12-4
CASRLGTASTDTQYF
>TRBD2|TRBV19
CASSWGLAGVSSYNEQFF
>.|TRBV7-9
CASSLQGSSTDTQYF
>.|TRBV7-9
CASSLDNFEAFF
>TRBD1|TRBV28
CASSRPGQENTGELFF
>.|TRBV6-2/TRBV6-3
CASTRDSNQPQHF
>.|TRBV5-6
CASSFGRPSDTQYF
>.|TRBV7-9
CASSLGSRVPVNEQFF
>.|TRBV7-6
CASSRTGSYEQYF
>.|TRBV29-1
CSVVSPRGVRDGYTF
>.|TRBV7-9
CASSWTQGTGELFF
>TRBD1|TRBV20-1
CSAADRGIEAFF
>.|TRBV7-9
CASSLVGTQETQYF
>TRBD2|TRBV7-2
CASSAGLAGGSSYNEQFF
>.|TRBV7-9
CASSPVARNTGELFF
>.|TRBV7-8
CASSPRGVSDTQYF
>.|TRBV20-1
CSVKRRRIDTEAFF
>TRBD1|TRBV12-3/TRBV12-4
CASRGQGYGYTF
>.|TRBV25-1
CASSEYFQGDTEAFF
>.|TRBV28
CASSPTGRDGYTF
>.|TRBV7-2
CASSQGQFSSYEQYF
>.|TRBV2
CASSEALRGTTEAFF
>.|TRBV10-3
CAIRTGYSSYNEQFF
>TRBD1|TRBV29-1
CSVEDRGSGYTF
>.|TRBV28
CASSSLMGDNSPLHF
>.|TRBV5-5
CASSLGGPGSNQPQHF
>.|TRBV14
CASSQVRTGELFF
>.|TRBV7-2
CASSLRGSTNYGYTF
>.|TRBV14
CASSQDWQMNEKLFF
>.|TRBV12-3/TRBV12-4
CASSSNKGTIGYTF
>.|TRBV20-1
CSARTGLGNTIYF
>.|TRBV6-1
CASSEGWEQFF
>.|TRBV10-3
CAISEAGSNTEAFF
>.|TRBV7-2
CASSWGHLQETQYF
>.|TRBV10-3
CAISEIEAREPQHF
>.|TRBV18
CASSPGAEGTYLLHF
>.|TRBV10-3
CAISESRDNQPQHF
>TRBD1|TRBV29-1
CSVSDRGNQPQHF
>TRBD1|TRBV18
CASSPLLGTGNTGELFF
>.|TRBV7-2
CASSLVNNEQFF
>TRBD1|TRBV7-6
CASSQGQSTYNEQFF
>.|TRBV29-1
CSAGPGRHTQYF
>.|TRBV28
CATLIATGGEQFF
>.|TRBV23-1
CASCAATWRLSTEAFF
>.|TRBV6-6
CASSYSLGGTEAFF
>.|TRBV29-1
CSVGGPREAPTDTQYF
>.|TRBV20-1
CSARAGGMTEAFF